The 13 T cell receptor beta chains given below trace back to one sample, sequenced in a study of T cells after yellow fever vaccination. TCRdb itself ran the 5' RACE reads through MiXCR, one entry per CDR3 protein. The data contain hundreds of thousands of distinct CDR3 sequences, under 7.5% of them singletons. The source was PBMCs, collected 5 days after the yellow fever booster vaccination. Receptors originate from a young man who received the YFV17D yellow fever vaccine.

This chain joins TRBV15 and TRBJ2-2; unclear D gene. V was clipped by 0 bases and J by 9 bases, with 8 bases between them. This CDR3 has 13 amino acids. Germline assignment: CDR1 LNHNV and CDR2 YYDKDF (reference sequence). The CDR3 sequence: CATSRDRGWELFF. CDR3 DNA: TGTGCCACCAGCAGAGATCGTGGTTGGGAGCTGTTTTTT.

V and J are TRBV9 and TRBJ2-5; 9 positions match TRBD2. The V segment lost 2 bases and the J segment 5 bases; nucleotides outside the gene matches: 4. The CDR3 has 14 residues. CDR1 is SGDLS and CDR2 is YYNGEE in the germline V gene. The CDR3 loop is CASSVSGSRETQYF. For the CDR3, the DNA is TGTGCCAGCAGCGTTAGCGGGAGTCGCGAGACCCAGTACTTC.

The rearrangement joins TRBV6-1 to TRBJ1-6; D is uncertain. The CDR3 spans 13 residues. In germline, CDR1 is MNHNS, CDR2 SASEGT. V was cut by 2 bases and J by 7 bases, with 6 bases left in between. CDR3 nucleotide sequence: TGTGCCAGCAGTGAATCATGGAATTCACCCCTCCACTTT. This gives the protein CASSESWNSPLHF.

The chain uses TRBV5-1 and TRBJ2-2, with D uncertain. Trimming pared 2 bases from V and 6 bases from J, leaving 8 bases between. The CDR3 is made up of 13 amino acids. Germline values: CDR1 SGHRS, CDR2 YFSETQ. CDR3 sequence: CASSLVSPGELFF. In DNA, the CDR3 is TGCGCCAGCAGCTTAGTGTCCCCCGGGGAGCTGTTTTTT.

The chain uses TRBV5-1 and TRBJ2-7, with 13 nucleotides matching TRBD2. The germline V gene encodes CDR1 SGHRS and CDR2 YFSETQ. V shed 4 bases, J shed 5 bases, and the junction held 9 bases outside the gene matches. This CDR3 has 16 residues. The CDR3 protein is CASSLGLAGVGHEQYF. CDR3 DNA: TGCGCCAGCAGCCTAGGACTAGCGGGAGTTGGCCACGAGCAGTACTTC.

The chain joins TRBV12-3 or TRBV12-4 to TRBJ2-7; D is perhaps TRBD2 (6 bases). The CDR3 spans 14 residues. Trimming left V 6 bases short and J 6 bases short, with 18 bases between. CDR3 coding DNA: TGTGCCAGCAGGAGGGCGGGAACGAGAAGCGAGCAGTACTTC. Translating gives CASRRAGTRSEQYF.

The chain has TRBV7-9 and TRBJ2-2, with D unresolved. This CDR3 is 16 amino acids long. Per germline, CDR1 SEHNR and CDR2 FQNEAQ (reference sequence). V was clipped by 6 bases and J by 5 bases, with 19 bases between them. The CDR3 DNA is TGTGCCAGCAGGTTCCCTCGTGTGGGAAGAACCGGGGAGCTGTTTTTT. This translates into CASRFPRVGRTGELFF.

To note about this clonotype: A read error may be the cause here, since a much bigger clone is one base away. The CDR3 DNA follows: TGTGCCAGCAGTATGTTAGAGACCCAGTACTTC. It specifies CASSMLETQYF. The chain is built from TRBV6-5 and TRBJ2-5; D is uncertain. The germline V gene has CDR1 MNHEY and CDR2 SVGAGI. This CDR3 contains 11 residues. V was clipped by 5 bases and J by 4 bases, with 5 bases between them.

The chain employs TRBV20-1 and TRBJ2-1; no clear D gene. Germline V gives CDR1 DFQATT, CDR2 SNEGSKA (reference sequence). Trimming left V 3 bases short and J 2 bases short, with 8 bases between. The CDR3 runs 13 residues. CDR3 DNA sequence: TGCAGTGCTAGGACTTCCCCCTACAATGAGCAGTTCTTC. Amino acids: CSARTSPYNEQFF.

This clonotype came up many times. The chain uses TRBV5-1 and TRBJ2-1; 7 bases agree with TRBD2. Germline assignment: CDR1 SGHRS and CDR2 YFSETQ. J lost 7 bases, V lost 3 bases, and 13 bases had no gene match. The CDR3 spans 16 residues. CDR3 coding DNA: TGCGCCAGCAGCTCTAGACTAGCAAGGAAAGGGAATGAGCAGTTCTTC. Translating it yields CASSSRLARKGNEQFF.

This sequence joins TRBV7-8 and TRBJ1-3; a weak D match, TRBD1 (5 bases). Trimming left V 5 bases short and J 0 bases short, with 11 bases between. CDR3 length: 15 residues. The germline V gene has CDR1 SGHVS and CDR2 FQNEAQ. Written as DNA, the CDR3 is TGTGCCAGCAGCCCATCGGGGGGCTCTGGAAACACCATATATTTT. Its protein is CASSPSGGSGNTIYF.

The V call is TRBV7-9, the J call TRBJ2-5; D possibly corresponds to TRBD1 (6 bases). The length of the CDR3 is 17 residues. Germline loops: CDR1 SEHNR, CDR2 FQNEAQ (reference sequence). Trimming stripped 5 bases from V and 3 bases from J, with 22 bases between. Here the CDR3 DNA reads TGTGCCAGCAGCCCCTACTCGGGACAAAAGCTGGAAGAGACCCAGTACTTC. Amino acids: CASSPYSGQKLEETQYF.

This clonotype has ten or more counts. J is TRBJ2-7 and V is TRBV6-5, with 12 bases identical to TRBD2. The CDR3 length is 15 residues. Germline V gives CDR1 MNHEY, CDR2 SVGAGI. V trimming: 2 bases; J trimming: 6 bases; junction bases outside the gene matches: 5. The CDR3 nucleotides are TGTGCCAGCAGTTACCTAGCGGGAGGGGAGGGCGAGCAGTACTTC. Protein: CASSYLAGGEGEQYF.